This T cell receptor beta chain was profiled in a study of blood T cell repertoires in COVID-19. Study at large: COVID-19 samples collected from the United States, Italy and Spain covered acute and convalescent phases. PBMCs, B-cell-depleted T cells, or T cells provided the cDNA or gDNA that made up the material.

Some clones are missing from TCRdb's copy, which holds only in-frame ones; the method was immunoSEQ multiplex PCR. The table has more than 35,000 clones, nearly 90% seen once; the top ten hold about 12%. The V gene end was trimmed by 3 bases and the J gene end by 5 bases; junction bases not matched to a gene: 1. The CDR3 totals 13 residues. Germline lookup yields CDR1 KGHSH and CDR2 LQKENI. The chain links TRBV18 to TRBJ2-7; 10 nucleotides match TRBD1. The receptor was isolated from a man aged 60-69 years with active COVID-19. The sample comprised peripheral blood. As DNA, the CDR3 is TGTGCCAGCTCACCTGGGACAGGGGACGAGCAGTACTTC. This encodes CASSPGTGDEQYF.